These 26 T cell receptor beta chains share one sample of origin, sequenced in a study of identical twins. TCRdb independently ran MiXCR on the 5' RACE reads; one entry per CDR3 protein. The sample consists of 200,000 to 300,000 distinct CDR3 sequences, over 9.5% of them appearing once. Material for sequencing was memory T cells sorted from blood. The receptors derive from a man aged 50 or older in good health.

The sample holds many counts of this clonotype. Written as DNA, the CDR3 is TGCAGTGCTCGAACACAGGGTCTCAATGAGCAGTTCTTC. It is translated as CSARTQGLNEQFF. The chain is built from TRBV20-1 and TRBJ2-1; D is perhaps TRBD1 (6 bases). Germline V lookup: CDR1 DFQATT, CDR2 SNEGSKA (reference sequence). V lost 5 bases, J lost 6 bases, and 14 bases lay in between. The CDR3 is 13 residues long.

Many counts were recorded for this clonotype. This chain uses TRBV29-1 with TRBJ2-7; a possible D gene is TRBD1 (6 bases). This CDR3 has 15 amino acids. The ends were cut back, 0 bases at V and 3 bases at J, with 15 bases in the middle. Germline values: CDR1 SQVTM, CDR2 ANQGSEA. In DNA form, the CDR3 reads TGCAGCGTTGAAGAGAGGGGGAGCCAGGACTACGAGCAGTACTTC. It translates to CSVEERGSQDYEQYF.

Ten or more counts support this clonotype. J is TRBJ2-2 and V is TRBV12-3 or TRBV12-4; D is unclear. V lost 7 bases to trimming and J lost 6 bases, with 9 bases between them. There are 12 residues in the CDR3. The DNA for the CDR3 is TGTGCCAGCAACCAGGCGCCCGGGGAGCTGTTTTTT. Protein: CASNQAPGELFF.

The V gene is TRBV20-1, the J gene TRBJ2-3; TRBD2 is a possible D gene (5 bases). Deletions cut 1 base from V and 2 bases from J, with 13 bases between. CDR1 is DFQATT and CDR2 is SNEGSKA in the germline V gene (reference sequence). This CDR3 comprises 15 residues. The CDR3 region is CSARAMAGNTDTQYF. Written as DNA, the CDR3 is TGCAGTGCTAGAGCTATGGCGGGCAACACAGATACGCAGTATTTT.

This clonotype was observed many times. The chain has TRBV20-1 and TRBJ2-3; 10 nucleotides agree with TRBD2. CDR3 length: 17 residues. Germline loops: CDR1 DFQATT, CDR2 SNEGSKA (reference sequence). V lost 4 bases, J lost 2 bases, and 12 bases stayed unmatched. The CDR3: CSATSLSGLADTDTQYF. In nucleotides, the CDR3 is TGCAGTGCTACCTCACTCAGCGGACTAGCGGACACAGATACGCAGTATTTT.

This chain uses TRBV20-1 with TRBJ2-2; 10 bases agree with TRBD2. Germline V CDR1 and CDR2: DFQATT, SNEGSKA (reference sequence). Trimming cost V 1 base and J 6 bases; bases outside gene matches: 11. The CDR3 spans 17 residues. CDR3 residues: CSARAQPSGSFPGELFF. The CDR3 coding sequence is TGCAGTGCTAGAGCCCAACCTAGCGGGAGTTTCCCCGGGGAGCTGTTTTTT.

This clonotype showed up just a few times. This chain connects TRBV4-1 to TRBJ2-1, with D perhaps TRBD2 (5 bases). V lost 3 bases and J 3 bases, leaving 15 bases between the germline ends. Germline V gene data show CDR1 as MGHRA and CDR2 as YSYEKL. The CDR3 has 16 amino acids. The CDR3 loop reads CASSHEGQTLYNEQFF. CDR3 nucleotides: TGCGCCAGCAGCCACGAGGGCCAAACCCTCTACAATGAGCAGTTCTTC.

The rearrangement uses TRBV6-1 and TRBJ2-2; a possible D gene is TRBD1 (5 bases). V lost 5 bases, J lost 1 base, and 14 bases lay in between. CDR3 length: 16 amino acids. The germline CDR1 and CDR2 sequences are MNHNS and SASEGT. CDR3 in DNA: TGTGCCAGCAGTCGTCAGGGCAGGTTGAACACCGGGGAGCTGTTTTTT. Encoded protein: CASSRQGRLNTGELFF.

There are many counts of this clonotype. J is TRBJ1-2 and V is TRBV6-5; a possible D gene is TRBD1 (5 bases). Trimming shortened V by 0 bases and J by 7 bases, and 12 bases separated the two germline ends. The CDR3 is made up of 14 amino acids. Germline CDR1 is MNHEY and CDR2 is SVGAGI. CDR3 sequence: CASSYSRGAGGYTF. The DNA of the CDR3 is TGTGCCAGCAGTTACTCGCGTGGGGCCGGTGGCTACACCTTC.

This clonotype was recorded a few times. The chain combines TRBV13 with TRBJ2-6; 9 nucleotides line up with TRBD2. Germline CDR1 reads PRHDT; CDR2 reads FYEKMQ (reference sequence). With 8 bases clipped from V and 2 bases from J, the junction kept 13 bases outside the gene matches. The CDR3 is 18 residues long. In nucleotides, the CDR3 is TGTGCCAGCCGGGGGATGGATAGCGGGAGAACTGGGGCCAACGTCCTGACTTTC. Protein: CASRGMDSGRTGANVLTF.

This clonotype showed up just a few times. Here the CDR3 DNA reads TGTGCCAGCAGTCCTCTCGCTGCAACTAATGAAAAACTGTTTTTT. This sequence encodes CASSPLAATNEKLFF. This chain joins TRBV27 and TRBJ1-4; D call uncertain. Trimming left V 5 bases short and J 0 bases short, with 10 bases between. Germline values: CDR1 MNHEY, CDR2 SMNVEV (reference sequence). The CDR3 runs 15 residues. The variable domain in full, completed from reference TRBV27 and TRBJ1-4, reads EAQVTQNPRYLITVTGKKLTVTCSQNMNHEYMSWYRQDPGLGLRQIYYSMNVEVTDKGDVPEGYKVSRKEKRNFPLILESPSPNQTSLYFCASSPLAATNEKLFFGSGTQLSVL.

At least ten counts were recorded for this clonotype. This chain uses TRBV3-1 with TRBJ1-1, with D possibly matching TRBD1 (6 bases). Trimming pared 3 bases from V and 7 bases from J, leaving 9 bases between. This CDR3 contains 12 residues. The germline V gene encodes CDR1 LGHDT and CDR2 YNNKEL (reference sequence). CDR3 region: CASSHSDSEAFF. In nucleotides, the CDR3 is TGTGCCAGCAGCCACTCGGACAGTGAAGCTTTCTTT.

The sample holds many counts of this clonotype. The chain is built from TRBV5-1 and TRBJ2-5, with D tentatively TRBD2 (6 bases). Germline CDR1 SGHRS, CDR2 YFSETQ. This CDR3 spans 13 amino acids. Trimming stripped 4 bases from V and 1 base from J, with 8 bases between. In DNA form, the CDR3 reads TGCGCCAGCAGCGGGGGGACCCAAGAGACCCAGTACTTC. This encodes CASSGGTQETQYF.

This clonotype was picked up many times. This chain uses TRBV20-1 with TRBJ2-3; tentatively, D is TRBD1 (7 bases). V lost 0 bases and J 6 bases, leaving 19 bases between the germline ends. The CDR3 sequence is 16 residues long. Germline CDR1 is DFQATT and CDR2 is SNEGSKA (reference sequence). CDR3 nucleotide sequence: TGCAGTGCTAGAGATCAATGGCAGGGGGGTTGGGATACGCAGTATTTT. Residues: CSARDQWQGGWDTQYF.

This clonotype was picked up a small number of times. The chain's CDR3 is CASSLRSGTSDTQYF. The DNA for the CDR3 is TGTGCCAGCAGCCTCCGAAGTGGGACTTCGGATACGCAGTATTTT. The rearrangement uses TRBV7-9 and TRBJ2-3, with a weak D call TRBD2 (6 bases). Germline CDR1 reads SEHNR; CDR2 reads FQNEAQ (reference sequence). V was clipped by 5 bases and J by 6 bases, with 18 bases between them. The CDR3 length is 15 residues.

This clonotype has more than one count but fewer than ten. The CDR3 here is CASSPGLAGGQETQYF. The CDR3 DNA reads as TGTGCCAGCAGCCCTGGACTAGCGGGAGGGCAAGAGACCCAGTACTTC. The J gene is TRBJ2-5, the V gene TRBV12-3 or TRBV12-4; 15 nucleotides agree with TRBD2. V lost 6 bases to trimming and J lost 2 bases; unmatched junction nucleotides: 4. The CDR3 sequence is 16 residues long.

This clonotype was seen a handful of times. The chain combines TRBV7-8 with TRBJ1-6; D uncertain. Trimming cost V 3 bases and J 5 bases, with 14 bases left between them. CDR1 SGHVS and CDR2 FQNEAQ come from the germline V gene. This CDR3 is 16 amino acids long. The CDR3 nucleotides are TGTGCCAGCAGCTTCCAAGGTAGCAGGAATAATTCACCCCTCCACTTT. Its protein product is CASSFQGSRNNSPLHF.

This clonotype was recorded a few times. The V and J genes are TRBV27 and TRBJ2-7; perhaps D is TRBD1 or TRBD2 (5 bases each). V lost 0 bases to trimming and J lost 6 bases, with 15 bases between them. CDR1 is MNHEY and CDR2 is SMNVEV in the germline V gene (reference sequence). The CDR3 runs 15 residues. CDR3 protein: CASSLSTSGASEQYF. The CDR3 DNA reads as TGTGCCAGCAGTTTATCTACCTCCGGGGCCTCCGAGCAGTACTTC.

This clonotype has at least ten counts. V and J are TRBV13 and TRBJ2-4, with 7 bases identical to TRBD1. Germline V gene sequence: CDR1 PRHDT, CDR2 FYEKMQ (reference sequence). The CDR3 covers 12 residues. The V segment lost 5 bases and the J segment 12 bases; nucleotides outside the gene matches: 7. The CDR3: CASSEMGQSQYF. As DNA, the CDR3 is TGTGCCAGCAGCGAGATGGGACAGTCTCAGTACTTC.

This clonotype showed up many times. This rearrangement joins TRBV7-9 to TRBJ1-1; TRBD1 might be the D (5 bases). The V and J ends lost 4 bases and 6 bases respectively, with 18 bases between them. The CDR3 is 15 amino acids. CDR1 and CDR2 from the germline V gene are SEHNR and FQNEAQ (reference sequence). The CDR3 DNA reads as TGTGCCAGCAGCTCCCAACCCAGGGTTTCCGCTGAAGCTTTCTTT. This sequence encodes CASSSQPRVSAEAFF.

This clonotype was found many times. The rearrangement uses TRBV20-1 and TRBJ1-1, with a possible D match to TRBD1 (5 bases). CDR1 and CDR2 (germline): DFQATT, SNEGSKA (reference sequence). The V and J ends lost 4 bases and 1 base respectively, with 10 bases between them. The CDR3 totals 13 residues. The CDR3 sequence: CSAIDSPNTEAFF. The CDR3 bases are TGCAGTGCTATAGACAGCCCGAACACTGAAGCTTTCTTT.

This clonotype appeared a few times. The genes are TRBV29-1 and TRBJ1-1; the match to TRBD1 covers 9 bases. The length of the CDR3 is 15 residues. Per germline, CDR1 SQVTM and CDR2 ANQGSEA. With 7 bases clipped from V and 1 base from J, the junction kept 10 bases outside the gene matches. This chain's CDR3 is CSDRYPGQGNTEAFF. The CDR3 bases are TGCAGCGATCGATATCCGGGACAGGGGAACACTGAAGCTTTCTTT.

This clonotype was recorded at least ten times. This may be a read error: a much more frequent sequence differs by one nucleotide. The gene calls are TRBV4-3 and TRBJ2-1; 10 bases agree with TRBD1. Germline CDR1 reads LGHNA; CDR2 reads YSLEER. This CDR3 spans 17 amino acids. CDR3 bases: TGCTCCAGCAGTCCAAGAACCCCCGGGACAGGGGACAATGAGCAGTTCTTC. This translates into CSSSPRTPGTGDNEQFF.

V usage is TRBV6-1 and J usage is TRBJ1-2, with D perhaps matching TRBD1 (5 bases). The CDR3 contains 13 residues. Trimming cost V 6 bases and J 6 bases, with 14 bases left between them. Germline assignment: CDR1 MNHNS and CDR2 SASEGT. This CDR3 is CASSLGRVHGYTF. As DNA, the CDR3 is TGTGCCAGCAGCCTGGGACGGGTACATGGCTACACCTTC.

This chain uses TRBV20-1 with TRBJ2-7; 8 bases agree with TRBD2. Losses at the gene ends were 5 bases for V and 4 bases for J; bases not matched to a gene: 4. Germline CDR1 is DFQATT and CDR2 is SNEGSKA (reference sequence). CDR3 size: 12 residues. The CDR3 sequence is CSAAGGGYEQYF. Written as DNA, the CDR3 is TGCAGTGCTGCGGGAGGCGGATACGAGCAGTACTTC.

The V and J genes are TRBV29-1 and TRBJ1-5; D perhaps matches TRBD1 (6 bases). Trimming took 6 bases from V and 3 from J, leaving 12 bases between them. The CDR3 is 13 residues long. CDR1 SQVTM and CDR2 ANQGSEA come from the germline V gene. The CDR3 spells CSVGGAVNQPQHF. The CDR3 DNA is TGCAGCGTCGGGGGGGCCGTCAATCAGCCCCAGCATTTT.